This T cell receptor (beta chain) emerged from a study of blood T cell repertoires in COVID-19. Background on the study: From the United States, Italy and Spain came samples of acute and convalescent COVID-19. Nucleic acid was either cDNA or gDNA, and it came from T cells, B-cell-depleted T cells, or PBMCs.

The assay was immunoSEQ multiplex PCR, and TCRdb's table has in-frame clones only and misses some. The table records roughly 200,000 clones, roughly 80% of them present only once. The sample was peripheral blood. The sequence was collected from a man between 60 and 75 years old with acute or convalescent COVID-19.

The CDR3 region is CASSEILTGGEQYF. CDR3 bases: TGTGCCAGCAGTGAAATCCTGACAGGGGGCGAGCAGTACTTC. The rearrangement joins TRBV2 to TRBJ2-7; 9 bases agree with TRBD1. This CDR3 contains 14 residues. V gave up 2 bases and J gave up 6 bases; unmatched junction bases: 5. Germline values: CDR1 SNHLY, CDR2 FYNNEI.